This T cell receptor (beta chain) stems from a study of T-cell reconstitution after alpha-beta-depleted transplantation in children. The TCRbeta library incorporated unique molecular identifiers. TCRdb processed the PCR reads anew with MiXCR; each CDR3 protein has one entry. The sample records 200,000 to 250,000 distinct CDR3 sequences, under 8.5% being singletons. This CDR3 has 16 residues. The V end lost 0 bases, the J end lost 5 bases, and 11 bases lay between the germline ends. CDR1 is LGHNA, CDR2 YNFKEQ, per germline. Specimen: PBMCs, mostly from graft donor cells, collected 360 days after TCRalphabeta/CD19-depleted stem cell transplant. The source is a male patient aged 2 to 10 who had a stem cell transplant for acute myeloid leukemia, so the T cells may come from the graft donor. The chain has TRBV4-2 and TRBJ2-6; D is uncertain. The CDR3 here is CASSQDWAVRANVLTF. CDR3 in DNA: TGTGCCAGCAGCCAAGATTGGGCGGTACGGGCCAACGTCCTGACTTTC.